This T cell receptor (beta chain) was profiled in a study of blood T cells in healthy people across ages. The CDR3 sequence is 14 residues long. Losses at the gene ends were 6 bases for V and 9 bases for J; bases not matched to a gene: 13. Germline CDR1 is LNHDA and CDR2 is SQIVND (reference sequence). Primed by a sample-barcoded 5' primer and a J-beta primer mix, a second PCR proceeded for about 7 to 11 cycles. MiXCR, run by TCRdb on the 5' RACE reads, gives a single entry per CDR3 protein. In the table there are about 970,000 distinct CDR3 sequences, approximately 50% of which are singletons. Sequenced input: blood. This rearrangement joins TRBV19 to TRBJ1-1; 7 bases map to TRBD1. This TCR was sampled from a woman aged 55 to 70 in good health. The CDR3 region is CASSPARGTAKAFF. In DNA form, the CDR3 reads TGTGCCAGTAGCCCCGCCCGTGGGACAGCAAAAGCTTTCTTT.